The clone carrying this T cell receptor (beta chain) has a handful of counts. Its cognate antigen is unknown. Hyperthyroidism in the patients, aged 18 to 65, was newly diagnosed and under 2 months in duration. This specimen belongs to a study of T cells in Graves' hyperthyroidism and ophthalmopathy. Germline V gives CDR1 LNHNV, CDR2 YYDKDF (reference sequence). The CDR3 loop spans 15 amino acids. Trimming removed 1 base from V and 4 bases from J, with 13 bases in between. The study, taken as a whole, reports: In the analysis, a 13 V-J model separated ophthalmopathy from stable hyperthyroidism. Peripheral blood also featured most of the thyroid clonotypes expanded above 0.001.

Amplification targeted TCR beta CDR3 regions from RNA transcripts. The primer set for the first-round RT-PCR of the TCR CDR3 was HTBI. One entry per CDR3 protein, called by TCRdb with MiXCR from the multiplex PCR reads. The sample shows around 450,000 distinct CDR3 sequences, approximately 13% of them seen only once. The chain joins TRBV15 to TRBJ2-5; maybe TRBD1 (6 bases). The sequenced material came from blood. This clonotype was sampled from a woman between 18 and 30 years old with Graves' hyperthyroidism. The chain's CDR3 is CATSRGGTTRETQYF. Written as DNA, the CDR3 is TGTGCCACCAGCAGAGGAGGGACAACGCGAGAGACCCAGTACTTC.